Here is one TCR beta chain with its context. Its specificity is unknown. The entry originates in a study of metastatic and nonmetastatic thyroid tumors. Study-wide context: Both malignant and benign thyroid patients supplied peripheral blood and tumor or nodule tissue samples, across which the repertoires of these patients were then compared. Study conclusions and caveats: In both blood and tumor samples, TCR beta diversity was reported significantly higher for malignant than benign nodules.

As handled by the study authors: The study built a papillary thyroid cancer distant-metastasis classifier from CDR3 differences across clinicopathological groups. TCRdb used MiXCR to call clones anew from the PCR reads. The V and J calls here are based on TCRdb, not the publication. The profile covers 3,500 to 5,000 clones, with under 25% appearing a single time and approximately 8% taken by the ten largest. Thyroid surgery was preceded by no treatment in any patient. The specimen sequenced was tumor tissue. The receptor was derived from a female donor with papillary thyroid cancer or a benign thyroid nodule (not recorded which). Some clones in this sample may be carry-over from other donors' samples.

The CDR3 DNA sequence: TGCAGTGGGGGGGCTAGCTCCTACAATGAGCAGTTCTTC. It is translated as CSGGASSYNEQFF. The V and J genes are TRBV20-1 and TRBJ2-1; either TRBD1 or TRBD2 may fit D (6 bases each). CDR3 length equals 13 residues. Trimming shortened V by 7 bases and J by 0 bases, and 10 bases separated the two germline ends. Germline CDR1 and CDR2: DFQATT and SNEGSKA (reference sequence).